The 14 T cell receptor beta chains in this list originate from one sample, sequenced in a study of blood T cell repertoires in COVID-19. Measured with immunoSEQ multiplex PCR; TCRdb has only the in-frame clones, and not every one. The sample has fewer than 300,000 clones, roughly 84% seen once. Source material: peripheral blood. The receptors stem from a human donor with COVID-19, enrolled during active disease. The donor label of this sample is uncertain.

The rearrangement uses TRBV7-8 and TRBJ1-1; perhaps TRBD1 as D (6 bases). The CDR3 length is 14 residues. Trimming took off 3 bases at V and 6 bases at J, with 14 bases between the two ends. Germline V lookup: CDR1 SGHVS, CDR2 FQNEAQ. The CDR3: CASSLGRGSAEAFF. In DNA, the CDR3 is TGTGCCAGCAGCTTGGGCAGGGGATCTGCTGAAGCTTTCTTT.

This chain uses TRBV27 with TRBJ2-6; D is possibly TRBD1 (6 bases). The V and J ends lost 3 bases and 2 bases respectively, with 14 bases between them. Germline V CDR1 and CDR2: MNHEY, SMNVEV (reference sequence). CDR3 size: 17 residues. CDR3 DNA sequence: TGTGCCAGCAGTTTTTGGGGGCAGAACGCTGGGGCCAACGTCCTGACTTTC. This sequence encodes CASSFWGQNAGANVLTF.

The chain's CDR3 is CASSLGLASGNEQFF. The DNA for the CDR3 is TGCGCCAGCAGCTTGGGACTAGCGAGTGGAAATGAGCAGTTCTTC. The gene calls are TRBV5-1 and TRBJ2-1; TRBD2 agrees at 8 bases. CDR1 is SGHRS and CDR2 is YFSETQ in the germline V gene. CDR3 length: 15 amino acids. Losses at the gene ends were 0 bases for V and 7 bases for J; bases not matched to a gene: 6.

This chain joins TRBV7-9 and TRBJ1-3; D is unresolved. Germline loops: CDR1 SEHNR, CDR2 FQNEAQ (reference sequence). Deletions cut 10 bases from V and 0 bases from J, with 16 bases between. The CDR3 length is 15 residues. CDR3: CATHAVGSSGNTIYF. The CDR3 DNA follows: TGTGCCACCCATGCGGTCGGTAGCTCTGGAAACACCATATATTTT.

The chain carries TRBV19 and TRBJ2-5; a possible D gene is TRBD2 (5 bases). This CDR3 region has 14 residues. The germline V and J ends were trimmed by 4 bases and 5 bases, with 14 bases remaining between them. The germline V gene encodes CDR1 LNHDA and CDR2 SQIVND (reference sequence). DNA of the CDR3: TGTGCCAGTAGTAGAGCGGCGCCCGAGGAGACCCAGTACTTC. This translates into CASSRAAPEETQYF.

The CDR3 DNA reads as TGTGCCAGCAGGCGGGAGGAACTAAATGAGCAGTTCTTC. Amino acid sequence: CASRREELNEQFF. The chain joins TRBV6-5 to TRBJ2-1, with 8 nucleotides matching TRBD2. Germline lookup yields CDR1 MNHEY and CDR2 SVGAGI. This CDR3 spans 13 amino acids. After removal of 6 bases from V and 7 bases from J, the junction contained 5 bases not matched to a gene.

The chain combines TRBV10-1 with TRBJ2-2; TRBD1 is a possible D gene (6 bases). V lost 4 bases to trimming and J lost 5 bases, with 8 bases between them. The CDR3 extends over 13 amino acids. Per the germline V gene, CDR1 is WNHNN and CDR2 is SYGVQD (reference sequence). The CDR3 DNA is TGCGCCAGCAGTGCAGGGGTGACCGGGGAGCTGTTTTTT. Protein product: CASSAGVTGELFF.

The V gene is TRBV29-1, the J gene TRBJ1-2; 7 bases agree with TRBD1. This CDR3 has 13 residues. V was clipped by 6 bases and J by 3 bases; unmatched bases: 7. Germline assignment: CDR1 SQVTM and CDR2 ANQGSEA. CDR3 DNA sequence: TGCAGCGTCGCGACAGGGAATGACTATGGCTACACCTTC. Amino acid sequence: CSVATGNDYGYTF.

The rearrangement joins TRBV5-5 to TRBJ2-5, with D possibly matching TRBD2 (6 bases). Germline CDR1 and CDR2: SGHKS and YYEKEE (reference sequence). The CDR3 totals 17 residues. The ends were cut back, 4 bases at V and 5 bases at J, with 24 bases in the middle. CDR3 sequence (DNA): TGTGCCAGCAGCCTGACCCCCTCGGCAGGTGGGGGGGAGACCCAGTACTTC. Encoded protein: CASSLTPSAGGGETQYF.

This clone was detected once. The chain couples TRBV6-5 to TRBJ1-1; TRBD1 might be the D (5 bases). Germline V gene data show CDR1 as MNHEY and CDR2 as SVGAGI. The CDR3 is 14 amino acids. Between the trimmed V and J ends, which lost 6 bases and 1 base, there was a span of 12 bases. The CDR3 reads CASRDTLQNTEAFF. DNA of the CDR3: TGTGCCAGCAGGGACACTCTCCAGAACACTGAAGCTTTCTTT.

V is TRBV18 and J is TRBJ1-5; 8 nucleotides align to TRBD1. This CDR3 contains 16 residues. Germline lookup yields CDR1 KGHSH and CDR2 LQKENI. Unmatched junction bases numbered 10, after V lost 3 bases and J lost 6 bases. CDR3 in DNA: TGTGCCAGCTCACCTCAGCAGACAGGGGTTGGTCAGCCCCAGCATTTT. It is translated as CASSPQQTGVGQPQHF.

The chain uses TRBV7-9 and TRBJ1-3, with TRBD1 matching over 9 bases. This CDR3 contains 17 residues. The ends lost 5 bases at V and 5 bases at J; junction bases unmatched: 13. CDR1 is SEHNR, CDR2 FQNEAQ, per germline (reference sequence). This chain's CDR3 is CASSDTGTGLNRNTIYF. The CDR3 coding sequence is TGTGCCAGCAGCGACACCGGGACAGGGTTAAACAGAAACACCATATATTTT.

The rearrangement links TRBV14 to TRBJ1-5, with 9 bases identical to TRBD1. This CDR3 has 14 residues. Germline CDR1 SGHDN, CDR2 FVKESK. The J segment lost 6 bases and the V segment lost 1 base, leaving 1 base of the junction unmatched. The CDR3 region has the DNA TGTGCCAGCAGCCAAGTGACAGGGGGTCAGCCCCAGCATTTT. Encoded protein: CASSQVTGGQPQHF.

The rearrangement links TRBV5-8 to TRBJ2-3, with D possibly matching TRBD1 (5 bases). The length of the CDR3 is 15 residues. Germline V gene data show CDR1 as SGHTS and CDR2 as YDEGEE. V was pared by 0 bases and J by 3 bases, with 11 bases between. CDR3 residues: CASSLEGAGTDTQYF. In nucleotides, the CDR3 is TGTGCCAGCAGCTTGGAAGGGGCAGGGACAGATACGCAGTATTTT.